Given below is one T cell receptor beta chain in context. The CDR3 is made up of 11 amino acids. Trimming stripped 8 bases from V and 4 bases from J, with 9 bases between. Germline loops: CDR1 MRHNA, CDR2 SNTAGT. The sample originates from a study of T cell responses to AZD1222 COVID-19 vaccine. Only in-frame clones appear in the TCRdb table, and some are missing; sequencing was by immunoSEQ multiplex PCR. Among more than 110,000 clones listed, about 88% were seen once. The sample here was peripheral blood, taken on day 0 of AZD1222 vaccination. J is TRBJ2-7 and V is TRBV6-4; no definite D call. The clonotype comes from an adult in good health. The CDR3 nucleotides are TGTGCCAGCCCATACCAGTACGAGCAGTACTTC. Translating it yields CASPYQYEQYF.